The clone carrying this TCR beta chain occurred once. Its antigen is currently unknown. Assay: immunoSEQ multiplex PCR; the TCRdb copy retains only in-frame clones and omits some. This sample has tens of thousands of clones, with 93% found just once. CDR1 ENHRY and CDR2 SYGVKD come from the germline V gene. The CDR3 sequence is 14 residues long. With 6 bases clipped from V and 5 bases from J, the junction kept 5 bases outside the gene matches. The data belong to a study of cytomegalovirus exposure and HLA in healthy donors. Whole-study results and caveats: A few CMV-associated chains proved CMV antigen-specific in vitro. First-cohort TCR clusters were later found to tend to co-occur in the approximately 120 validation repertoires.

The validation cohort, a group of 120 subjects, included the donors and was separate from the roughly 620-subject first cohort. The chain employs TRBV10-3 and TRBJ1-4; the match to TRBD1 covers 8 bases. The sequencing sample was made of PBMCs. The TCR was taken from a woman in her 30s in good health and CMV-seronegative. CDR3 in DNA: TGTGCCATCAGAGGACAGGGAGAGAATGAAAAACTGTTTTTT. Its translation is CAIRGQGENEKLFF.